Listed below are T cell receptor beta chains from one sample, sequenced in a study of blood T cell repertoires in COVID-19. TCRdb's copy holds only in-frame clones and misses some; the assay was immunoSEQ multiplex PCR. There are 150,000 to 200,000 clones in the sample; around nine tenths occur only once, and 0.77% lies in the top ten. Sequencing was performed on PBMCs or T cells enriched from blood (not recorded which). The source is a woman younger than 30 who had recovered from COVID-19. Both conserved end residues are part of each CDR3. Fields, in order: CDR3 length, D gene, V gene, clone size, J gene, CDR3 protein, CDR3 DNA. A D gene is named only where the DNA matches it firmly. For some rows the clone size is stated as once, few or many, or as a class when expanded; others skip it.

>14|-|TRBV7-3|-|TRBJ2-1
CASSLSSSYNEQFF
TGTGCCAGCAGCTTAAGTAGCTCCTACAATGAGCAGTTCTTC
>14|-|TRBV27|-|TRBJ1-6
CASSPGTRGVPLHF
TGTGCCAGCAGTCCCGGGACACGGGGAGTACCCCTCCACTTT
>15|-|TRBV7-9|once|TRBJ1-3
CASSLGGSPGNTIYF
TGTGCCAGCAGCTTAGGCGGGAGCCCTGGAAACACCATATATTTT
>15|-|TRBV28|-|TRBJ1-5
CASSLSRGLNQPQHF
TGTGCCAGCAGCCTTTCCAGGGGCCTCAATCAGCCCCAGCATTTT
>14|TRBD1|TRBV29-1|-|TRBJ1-1
CSVDPNRGYTEAFF
TGCAGCGTTGATCCCAACAGGGGCTACACTGAAGCTTTCTTT
>14|-|TRBV28|-|TRBJ2-7
CASSEGQPPYEQYF
TGTGCCAGCAGTGAAGGACAGCCTCCCTACGAGCAGTACTTC
>16|-|TRBV27|once|TRBJ1-3
CASSPTLGTSGNTIYF
TGTGCCAGCAGTCCCACCTTGGGGACATCTGGAAACACCATATATTTT
>15|TRBD2|TRBV11-2|-|TRBJ2-5
CASSYRLAAQETQYF
TGTGCCAGCAGCTATAGACTAGCGGCTCAAGAGACCCAGTACTTC
>15|-|TRBV5-5|-|TRBJ1-4
CASSFGRGTNEKLFF
TGTGCCAGCAGCTTTGGGAGGGGAACTAATGAAAAACTGTTTTTT
>14|-|TRBV19|few|TRBJ2-3
CASQGSGEADTQYF
TGTGCCAGCCAGGGTAGCGGAGAGGCAGATACGCAGTATTTT
>16|TRBD2|TRBV4-1|-|TRBJ2-7
CASSQGPGTSVYEQYF
TGCGCCAGCAGCCAAGGGCCCGGGACTAGCGTCTACGAGCAGTACTTC
>16|TRBD1|TRBV4-2|-|TRBJ2-3
CASSQDWTGGTDTQYF
TGTGCCAGCAGCCAAGACTGGACAGGGGGCACAGATACGCAGTATTTT
>15|TRBD2|TRBV11-3|-|TRBJ2-3
CASSLDGLAGGRLYF
TGTGCCAGCAGCTTAGACGGACTAGCGGGAGGGCGGTTGTATTTT
>15|-|TRBV2|-|TRBJ2-3
CASSPYGKSTDTQYF
TGTGCCAGCAGCCCTTACGGGAAGAGCACAGATACGCAGTATTTT
>17|-|TRBV5-1|-|TRBJ1-1
CASSLDPLGSPNTEAFF
TGCGCCAGCAGCTTGGATCCCCTCGGGAGCCCGAACACTGAAGCTTTCTTT
>15|TRBD1|TRBV7-8|-|TRBJ2-1
CASSFDRGSYNEQFF
TGTGCCAGCAGCTTCGACAGGGGTTCCTACAATGAGCAGTTCTTC
>12|-|TRBV15|-|TRBJ1-1
CATSPGNTEAFF
TGTGCCACCAGCCCGGGGAACACTGAAGCTTTCTTT
>16|TRBD1|TRBV19|-|TRBJ2-1
CASSTLEGATYNEQFF
TGTGCCAGTAGTACACTTGAGGGGGCAACCTACAATGAGCAGTTCTTC
>13|-|TRBV6-5|-|TRBJ1-1
CASSYSEVTEAFF
TGTGCCAGCAGTTACTCGGAGGTCACTGAAGCTTTCTTT
>14|-|TRBV6-6|-|TRBJ2-7
CASSYSTGGYEQYF
TGTGCCAGCAGTTACTCCACCGGGGGCTACGAGCAGTACTTC
>15|-|TRBV5-1|-|TRBJ1-2
CASSLRWTAETTYTF
TGCGCCAGCAGCTTAAGATGGACAGCCGAAACTACCTACACCTTC
>14|TRBD2|TRBV3-1/TRBV3-2|-|TRBJ2-1
CASSHGGRPSEQFF
TGTGCCAGCAGCCATGGCGGGAGGCCAAGTGAGCAGTTCTTC
>14|-|TRBV28|-|TRBJ2-3
CASSLLTSTDTQYF
TGTGCCAGCAGTTTACTTACTAGCACAGATACGCAGTATTTT
>11|-|TRBV10-3|-|TRBJ2-5
CAISVRETQYF
TGTGCCATCAGTGTTAGAGAGACCCAGTACTTC
>18|TRBD1|TRBV5-1|-|TRBJ2-7
CASSLEGWGDREDYEQYF
TGCGCCAGCAGCTTGGAAGGGTGGGGGGACAGGGAAGACTACGAGCAGTACTTC
>11|-|TRBV27|-|TRBJ1-1
CASSFAGEAFF
TGTGCCAGCAGTTTCGCGGGTGAAGCTTTCTTT
>13|-|TRBV28|few|TRBJ2-2
CASRGVGSGELFF
TGTGCCAGCAGGGGAGTAGGGTCCGGGGAGCTGTTTTTT
>16|-|TRBV14|-|TRBJ1-1
CASSPYPRGGDTEAFF
TGTGCCAGCAGCCCATACCCCAGAGGGGGGGACACTGAAGCTTTCTTT
>16|TRBD2|TRBV5-1|-|TRBJ2-4
CASSWGTSGTKNIQYF
TGCGCCAGCAGCTGGGGGACTAGCGGGACCAAAAACATTCAGTACTTC
>14|TRBD1|TRBV10-3|once|TRBJ2-7
CAISESGQGYEQYF
TGTGCCATCAGTGAGTCTGGACAGGGGTACGAGCAGTACTTC
>14|TRBD2|TRBV29-1|-|TRBJ2-3
CSVELAGVGDTQYF
TGCAGCGTGGAACTAGCGGGAGTCGGAGATACGCAGTATTTT
>14|-|TRBV6-5|-|TRBJ2-7
CASRYSGTSYEQYF
TGTGCCAGCAGATACTCCGGGACTTCCTACGAGCAGTACTTC
>13|-|TRBV9|-|TRBJ1-2
CASSLKGGYGYTF
TGTGCCAGCAGCCTAAAGGGAGGCTATGGCTACACCTTC